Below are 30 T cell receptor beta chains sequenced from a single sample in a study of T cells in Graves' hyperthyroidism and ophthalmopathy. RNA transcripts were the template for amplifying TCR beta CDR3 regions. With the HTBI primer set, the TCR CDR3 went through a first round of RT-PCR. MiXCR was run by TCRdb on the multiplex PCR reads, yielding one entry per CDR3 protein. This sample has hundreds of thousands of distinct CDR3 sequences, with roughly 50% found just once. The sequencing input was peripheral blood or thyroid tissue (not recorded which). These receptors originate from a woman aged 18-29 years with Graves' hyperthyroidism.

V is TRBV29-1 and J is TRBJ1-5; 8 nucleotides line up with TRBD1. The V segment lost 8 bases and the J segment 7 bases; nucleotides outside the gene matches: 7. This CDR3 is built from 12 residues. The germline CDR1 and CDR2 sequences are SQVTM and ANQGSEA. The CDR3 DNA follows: TGCAGCAGTACACAGGGGGGACAGCCCCAGCATTTT. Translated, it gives CSSTQGGQPQHF.

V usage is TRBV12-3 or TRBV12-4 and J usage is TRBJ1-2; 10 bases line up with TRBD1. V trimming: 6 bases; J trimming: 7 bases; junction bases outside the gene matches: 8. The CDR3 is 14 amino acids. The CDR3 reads CASSQDRGKSGYTF. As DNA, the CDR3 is TGTGCCAGCAGCCAGGACAGGGGGAAAAGTGGCTACACCTTC.

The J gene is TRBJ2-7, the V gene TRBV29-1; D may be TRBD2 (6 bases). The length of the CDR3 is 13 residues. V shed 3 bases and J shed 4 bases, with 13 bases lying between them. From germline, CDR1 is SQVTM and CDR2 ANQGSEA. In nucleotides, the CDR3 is TGCAGCGTTGAGGGGGACTCGGCTTACGAGCAGTACTTC. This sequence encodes CSVEGDSAYEQYF.

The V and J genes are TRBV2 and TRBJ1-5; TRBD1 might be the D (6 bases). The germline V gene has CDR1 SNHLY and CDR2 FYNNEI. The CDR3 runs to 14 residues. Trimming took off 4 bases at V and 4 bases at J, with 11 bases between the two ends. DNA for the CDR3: TGTGCCAGCAGTGGTGGGACAAAAAATCAGCCCCAGCATTTT. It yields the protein CASSGGTKNQPQHF.

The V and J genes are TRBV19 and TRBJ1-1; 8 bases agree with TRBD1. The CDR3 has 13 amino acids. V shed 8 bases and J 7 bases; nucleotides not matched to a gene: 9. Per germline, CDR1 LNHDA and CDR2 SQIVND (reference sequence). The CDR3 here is CASSRQGFSEAFF. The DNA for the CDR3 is TGTGCCAGTTCTCGACAGGGGTTTAGTGAAGCTTTCTTT.

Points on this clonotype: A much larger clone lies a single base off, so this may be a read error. The CDR3 loop is CASSIGQNEELFF. The CDR3 nucleotides are TGTGCCAGCAGCATAGGACAAAATGAAGAACTGTTTTTT. The chain links TRBV2 to TRBJ1-4; D possibly corresponds to TRBD1 (5 bases). The germline V gene has CDR1 SNHLY and CDR2 FYNNEI. CDR3 length: 13 residues.

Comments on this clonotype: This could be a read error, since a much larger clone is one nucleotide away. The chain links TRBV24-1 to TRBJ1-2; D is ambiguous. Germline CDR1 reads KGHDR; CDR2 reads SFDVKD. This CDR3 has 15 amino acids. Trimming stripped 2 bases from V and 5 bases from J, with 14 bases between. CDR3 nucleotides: TGTGCCACCAGTGATTCCGGGAGTCGGCCTTATGGCTACACCTTC. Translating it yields CATSDSGSRPYGYTF.

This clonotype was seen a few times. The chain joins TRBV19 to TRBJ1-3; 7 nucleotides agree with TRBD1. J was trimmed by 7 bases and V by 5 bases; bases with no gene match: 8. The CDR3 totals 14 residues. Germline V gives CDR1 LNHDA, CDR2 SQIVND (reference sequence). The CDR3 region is CASSPGEGANTIYF. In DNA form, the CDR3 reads TGTGCCAGTAGTCCAGGGGAGGGGGCGAACACCATATATTTT.

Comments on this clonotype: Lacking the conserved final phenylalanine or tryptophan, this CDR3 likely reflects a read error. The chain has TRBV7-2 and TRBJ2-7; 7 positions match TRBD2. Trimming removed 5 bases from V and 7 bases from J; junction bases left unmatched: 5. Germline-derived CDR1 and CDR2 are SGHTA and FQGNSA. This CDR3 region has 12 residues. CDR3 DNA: TGTGCCAGCAGCCAAGCGGGGCGGGAGCAGTACCTC. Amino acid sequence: CASSQAGREQYL.

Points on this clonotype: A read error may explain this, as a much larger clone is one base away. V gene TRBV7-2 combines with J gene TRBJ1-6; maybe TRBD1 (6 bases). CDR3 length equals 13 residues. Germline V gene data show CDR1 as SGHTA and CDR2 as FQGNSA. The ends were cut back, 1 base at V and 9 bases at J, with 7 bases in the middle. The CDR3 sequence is CASSLVGASPLHF. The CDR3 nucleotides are TGTGCCAGCAGCTTAGTGGGGGCTTCACCCCTCCACTTT.

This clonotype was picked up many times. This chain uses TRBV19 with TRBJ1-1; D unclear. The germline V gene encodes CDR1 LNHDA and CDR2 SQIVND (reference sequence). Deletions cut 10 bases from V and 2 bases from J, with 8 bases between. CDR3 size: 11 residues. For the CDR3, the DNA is TGTGCCACGTCGAGAAACACTGAAGCTTTCTTT. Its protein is CATSRNTEAFF.

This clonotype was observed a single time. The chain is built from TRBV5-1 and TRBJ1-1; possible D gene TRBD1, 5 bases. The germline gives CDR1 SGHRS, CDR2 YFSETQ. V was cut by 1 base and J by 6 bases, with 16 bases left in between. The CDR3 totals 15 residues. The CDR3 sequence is CASSLFAGTVAEAFF. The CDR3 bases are TGCGCCAGCAGCTTGTTTGCAGGGACGGTGGCTGAAGCTTTCTTT.

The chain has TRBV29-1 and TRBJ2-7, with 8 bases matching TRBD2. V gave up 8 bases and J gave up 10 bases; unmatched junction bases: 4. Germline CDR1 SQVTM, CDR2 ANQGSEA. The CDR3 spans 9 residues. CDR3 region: CSQGTRQYF. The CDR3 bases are TGCAGCCAAGGGACTAGACAGTACTTC.

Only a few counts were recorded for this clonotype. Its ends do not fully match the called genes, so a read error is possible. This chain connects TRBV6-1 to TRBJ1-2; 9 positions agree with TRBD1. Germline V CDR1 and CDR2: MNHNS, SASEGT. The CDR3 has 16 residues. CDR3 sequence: CASSPWTGDANYGYTF. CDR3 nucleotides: TGTGCCAGCAGTCCCTGGACAGGGGATGCGAACTATGGTTACACCTTC.

The CDR3 spells CASSQDRDVQYF. CDR3 in DNA: TGTGCCAGCAGCCAAGACCGTGATGTGCAGTACTTC. V usage is TRBV14 and J usage is TRBJ2-7; D is unresolved. CDR3 length: 12 amino acids. V lost 0 bases and J lost 9, with 9 bases in between. Germline CDR1 is SGHDN and CDR2 is FVKESK.

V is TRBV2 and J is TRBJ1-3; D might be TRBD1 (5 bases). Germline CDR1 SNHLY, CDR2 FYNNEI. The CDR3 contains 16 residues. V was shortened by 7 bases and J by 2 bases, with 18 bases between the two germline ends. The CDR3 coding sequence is TGTGCCAGCACGGAGTCCGGGGGTGGACCTGGAAACACCATATATTTT. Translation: CASTESGGGPGNTIYF.

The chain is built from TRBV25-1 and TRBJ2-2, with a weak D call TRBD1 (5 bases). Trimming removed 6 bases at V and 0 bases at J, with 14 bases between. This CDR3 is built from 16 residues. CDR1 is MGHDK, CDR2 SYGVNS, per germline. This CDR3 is CASRSQGVSNTGELFF. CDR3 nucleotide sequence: TGTGCCAGCAGGTCTCAGGGTGTATCGAACACCGGGGAGCTGTTTTTT.

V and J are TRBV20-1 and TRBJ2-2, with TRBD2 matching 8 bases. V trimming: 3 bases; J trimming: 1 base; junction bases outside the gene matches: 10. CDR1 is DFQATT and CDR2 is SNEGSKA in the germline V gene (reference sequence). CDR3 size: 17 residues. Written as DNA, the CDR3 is TGCAGTGCTAGTCGACGGGGGACTAGGAAGAACACCGGGGAGCTGTTTTTT. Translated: CSASRRGTRKNTGELFF.

The chain's CDR3 is CASSAMTGGGYTF. CDR3 nucleotide sequence: TGTGCCAGCAGCGCGATGACAGGGGGCGGCTACACCTTC. The chain couples TRBV11-2 to TRBJ1-2, with 10 bases that match TRBD1. The CDR3 has 13 residues. The V segment lost 5 bases and the J segment 8 bases; nucleotides outside the gene matches: 5. Germline loops: CDR1 SGHAT, CDR2 FQNNGV.

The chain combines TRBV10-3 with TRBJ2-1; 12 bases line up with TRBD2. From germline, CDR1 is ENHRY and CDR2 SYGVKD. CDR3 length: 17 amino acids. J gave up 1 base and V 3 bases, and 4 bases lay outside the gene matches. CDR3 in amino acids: CAISDHGLAGSYNEQFF. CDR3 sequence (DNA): TGTGCCATCAGTGACCACGGACTAGCGGGGTCCTACAATGAGCAGTTCTTC.

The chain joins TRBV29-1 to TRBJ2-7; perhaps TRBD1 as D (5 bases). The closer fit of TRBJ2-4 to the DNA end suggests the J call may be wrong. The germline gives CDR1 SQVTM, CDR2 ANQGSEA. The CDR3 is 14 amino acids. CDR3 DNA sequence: TGCAGCGTTAAGGAGCAGGGTGGCAAAAACATTCAGTACTTC. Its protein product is CSVKEQGGKNIQYF.

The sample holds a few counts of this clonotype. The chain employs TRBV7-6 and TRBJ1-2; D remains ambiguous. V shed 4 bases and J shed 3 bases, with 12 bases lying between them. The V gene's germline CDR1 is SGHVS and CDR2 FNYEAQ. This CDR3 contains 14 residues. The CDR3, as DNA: TGTGCCAGCAGCTATAGCGGGAGGGACTATGGCTACACCTTC. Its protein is CASSYSGRDYGYTF.

The CDR3 loop is CASSQIEVAEAFF. In DNA, the CDR3 is TGTGCCAGCAGTCAAATTGAGGTGGCTGAAGCTTTCTTT. The rearrangement links TRBV7-9 to TRBJ1-1; D unclear. Germline V gives CDR1 SEHNR, CDR2 FQNEAQ (reference sequence). Trimming stripped 6 bases from V and 6 bases from J, with 14 bases between. The length of the CDR3 is 13 residues.

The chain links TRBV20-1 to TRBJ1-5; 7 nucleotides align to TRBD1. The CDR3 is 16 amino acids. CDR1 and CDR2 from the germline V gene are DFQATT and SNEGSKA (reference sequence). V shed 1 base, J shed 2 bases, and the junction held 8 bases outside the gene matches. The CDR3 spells CSARAPTRGGNQPQHF. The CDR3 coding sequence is TGCAGTGCTAGAGCACCGACCAGGGGGGGCAATCAGCCCCAGCATTTT.

The DNA for the CDR3 is TGCGCCAGCAGCTTTTCAGATTACGAGCAGTACTTC. Its translation is CASSFSDYEQYF. The chain uses TRBV5-1 and TRBJ2-7; D is uncertain. Germline assignment: CDR1 SGHRS and CDR2 YFSETQ. This CDR3 is built from 12 residues. V was cut by 2 bases and J by 4 bases, with 7 bases left in between. The full variable domain, completed using reference TRBV5-1 and TRBJ2-7, is KAGVTQTPRYLIKTRGQQVTLSCSPISGHRSVSWYQQTPGQGLQFLFEYFSETQRNKGNFPGRFSGRQFSNSRSEMNVSTLELGDSALYLCASSFSDYEQYFGPGTRLTVT.

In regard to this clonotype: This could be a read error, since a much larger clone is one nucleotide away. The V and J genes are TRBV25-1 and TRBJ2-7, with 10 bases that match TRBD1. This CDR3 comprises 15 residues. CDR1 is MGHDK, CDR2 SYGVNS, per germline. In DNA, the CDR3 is TGTGGCATCAGTGGGGGACAGGGGATCACCTACGAGCAGTACTTC. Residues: CGISGGQGITYEQYF.

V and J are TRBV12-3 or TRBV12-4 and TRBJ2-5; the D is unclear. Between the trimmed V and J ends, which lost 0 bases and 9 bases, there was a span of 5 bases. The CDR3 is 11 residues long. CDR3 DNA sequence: TGTGCCAGCAGTTTAGCGCTAGCCCAGTACTTC. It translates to CASSLALAQYF.

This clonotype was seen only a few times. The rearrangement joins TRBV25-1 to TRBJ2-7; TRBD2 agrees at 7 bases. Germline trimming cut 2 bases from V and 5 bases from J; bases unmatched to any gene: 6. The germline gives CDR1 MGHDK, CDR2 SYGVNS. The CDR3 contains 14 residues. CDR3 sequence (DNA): TGTGCCAGCAGTGAAGTGTCTAGCGGAGACGAGCAGTACTTC. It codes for CASSEVSSGDEQYF.

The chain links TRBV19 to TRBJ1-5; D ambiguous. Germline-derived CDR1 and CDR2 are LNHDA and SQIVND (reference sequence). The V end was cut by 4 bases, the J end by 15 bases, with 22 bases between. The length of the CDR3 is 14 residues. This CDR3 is CASSNSPTASGWHF. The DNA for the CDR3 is TGTGCCAGTAGTAATAGTCCCACAGCATCCGGTTGGCATTTT. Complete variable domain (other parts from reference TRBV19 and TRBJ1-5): DGGITQSPKYLFRKEGQNVTLSCEQNLNHDAMYWYRQDPGQGLRLIYYSQIVNDFQKGDIAEGYSVSREKKESFPLTVTSAQKNPTAFYLCASSNSPTASGWHFGDGTRLSIL.

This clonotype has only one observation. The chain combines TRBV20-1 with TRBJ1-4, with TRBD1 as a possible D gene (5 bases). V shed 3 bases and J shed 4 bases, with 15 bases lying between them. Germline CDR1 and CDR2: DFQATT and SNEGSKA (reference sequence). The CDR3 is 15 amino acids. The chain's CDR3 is CSARNLTAINEKLFF. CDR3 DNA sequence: TGCAGTGCTAGGAATTTGACAGCCATTAATGAAAAACTGTTTTTT.